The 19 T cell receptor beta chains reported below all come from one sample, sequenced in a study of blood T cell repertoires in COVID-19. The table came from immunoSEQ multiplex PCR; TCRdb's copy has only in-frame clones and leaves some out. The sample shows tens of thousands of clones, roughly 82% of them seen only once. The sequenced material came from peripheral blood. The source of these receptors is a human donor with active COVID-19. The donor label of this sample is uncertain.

The CDR3 DNA reads as TGTGCCAGCTCACCACCTTCAGGGGCCAAAAACATTCAGTACTTC. It specifies CASSPPSGAKNIQYF. The rearrangement links TRBV18 to TRBJ2-4; tentatively, D is TRBD1 (5 bases). V lost 0 bases to trimming and J lost 1 base, with 7 bases between them. The CDR3 totals 15 residues. Germline assignment: CDR1 KGHSH and CDR2 LQKENI. Variable domain in full (rest from reference TRBV18 and TRBJ2-4): NAGVMQNPRHLVRRRGQEARLRCSPMKGHSHVYWYRQLPEEGLKFMVYLQKENIIDESGMPKERFSAEFPKEGPSILRIQQVVRGDSAAYFCASSPPSGAKNIQYFGAGTRLSVL.

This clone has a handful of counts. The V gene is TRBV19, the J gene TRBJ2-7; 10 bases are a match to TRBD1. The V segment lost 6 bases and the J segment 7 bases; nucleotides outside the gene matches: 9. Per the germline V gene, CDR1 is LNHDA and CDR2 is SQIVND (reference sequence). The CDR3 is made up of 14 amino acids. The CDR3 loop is CASRTGGNVGEQYF. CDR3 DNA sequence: TGTGCCAGTAGGACAGGGGGCAACGTGGGGGAGCAGTACTTC. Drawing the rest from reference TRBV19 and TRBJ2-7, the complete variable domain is DGGITQSPKYLFRKEGQNVTLSCEQNLNHDAMYWYRQDPGQGLRLIYYSQIVNDFQKGDIAEGYSVSREKKESFPLTVTSAQKNPTAFYLCASRTGGNVGEQYFGPGTRLTVT.

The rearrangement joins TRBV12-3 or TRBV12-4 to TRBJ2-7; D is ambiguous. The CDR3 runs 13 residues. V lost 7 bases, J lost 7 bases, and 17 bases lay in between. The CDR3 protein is CASTGIARGEQYF. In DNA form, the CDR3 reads TGTGCCAGCACTGGTATAGCCCGTGGGGAGCAGTACTTC.

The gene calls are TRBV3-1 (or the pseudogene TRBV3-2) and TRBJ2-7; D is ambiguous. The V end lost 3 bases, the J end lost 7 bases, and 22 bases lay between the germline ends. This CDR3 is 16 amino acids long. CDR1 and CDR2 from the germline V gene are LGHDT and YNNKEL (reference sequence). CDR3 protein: CASSQTSGYQGGEQYF. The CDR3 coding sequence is TGTGCCAGCAGCCAGACTTCGGGTTACCAAGGTGGGGAGCAGTACTTC.

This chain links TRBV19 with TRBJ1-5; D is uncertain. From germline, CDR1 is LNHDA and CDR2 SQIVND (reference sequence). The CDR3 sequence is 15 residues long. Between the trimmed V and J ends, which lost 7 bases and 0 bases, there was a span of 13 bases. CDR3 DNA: TGTGCCAGTACCAGACACGCAGCTAGCAATCAGCCCCAGCATTTT. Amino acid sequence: CASTRHAASNQPQHF.

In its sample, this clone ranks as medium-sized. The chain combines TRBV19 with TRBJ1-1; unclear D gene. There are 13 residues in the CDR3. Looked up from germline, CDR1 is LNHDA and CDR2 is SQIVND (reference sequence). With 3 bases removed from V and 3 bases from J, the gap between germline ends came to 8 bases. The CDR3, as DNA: TGTGCCAGTAGTATTTCCCCGTACACTGAAGCTTTCTTT. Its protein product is CASSISPYTEAFF. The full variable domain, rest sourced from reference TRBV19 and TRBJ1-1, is DGGITQSPKYLFRKEGQNVTLSCEQNLNHDAMYWYRQDPGQGLRLIYYSQIVNDFQKGDIAEGYSVSREKKESFPLTVTSAQKNPTAFYLCASSISPYTEAFFGQGTRLTVV.

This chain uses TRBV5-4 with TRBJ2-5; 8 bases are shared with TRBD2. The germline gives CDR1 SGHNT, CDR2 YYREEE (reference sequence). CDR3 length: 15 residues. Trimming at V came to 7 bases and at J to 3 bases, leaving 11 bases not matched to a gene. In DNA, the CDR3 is TGTGCCAGCCGGAGGTCCGGGGGGGCCGAAGAGACCCAGTACTTC. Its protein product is CASRRSGGAEETQYF. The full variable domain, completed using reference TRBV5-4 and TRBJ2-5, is ETGVTQSPTHLIKTRGQQVTLRCSSQSGHNTVSWYQQALGQGPQFIFQYYREEENGRGNFPPRFSGLQFPNYSSELNVNALELDDSALYLCASRRSGGAEETQYFGPGTRLLVL.

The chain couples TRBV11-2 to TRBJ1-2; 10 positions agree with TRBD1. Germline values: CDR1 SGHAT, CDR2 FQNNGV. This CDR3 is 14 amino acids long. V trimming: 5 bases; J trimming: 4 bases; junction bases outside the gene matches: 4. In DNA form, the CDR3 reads TGTGCCAGCAGCCCGACAGGGGGCGCCTATGGCTACACCTTC. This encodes CASSPTGGAYGYTF.

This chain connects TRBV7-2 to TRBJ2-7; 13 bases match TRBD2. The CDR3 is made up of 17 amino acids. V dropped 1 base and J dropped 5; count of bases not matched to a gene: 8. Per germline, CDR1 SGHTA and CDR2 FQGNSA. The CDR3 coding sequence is TGTGCCAGCAGCTTAGAACTAGCGGGAGGGCCCCGGGACGAGCAGTACTTC. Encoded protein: CASSLELAGGPRDEQYF.

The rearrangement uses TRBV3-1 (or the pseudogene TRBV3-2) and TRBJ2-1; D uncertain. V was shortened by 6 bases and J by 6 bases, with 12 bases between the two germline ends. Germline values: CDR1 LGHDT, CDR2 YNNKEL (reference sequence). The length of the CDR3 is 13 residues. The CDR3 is CASSTSSFNEQFF. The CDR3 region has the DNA TGTGCCAGCAGTACTTCAAGCTTCAATGAGCAGTTCTTC.

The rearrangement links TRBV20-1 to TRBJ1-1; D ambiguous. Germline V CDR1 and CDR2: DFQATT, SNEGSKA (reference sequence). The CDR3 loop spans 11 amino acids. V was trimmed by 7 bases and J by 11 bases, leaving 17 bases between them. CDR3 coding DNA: TGCAGTGTCCTCGGGTCCGCCGGGGCTTTCTTT. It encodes CSVLGSAGAFF.

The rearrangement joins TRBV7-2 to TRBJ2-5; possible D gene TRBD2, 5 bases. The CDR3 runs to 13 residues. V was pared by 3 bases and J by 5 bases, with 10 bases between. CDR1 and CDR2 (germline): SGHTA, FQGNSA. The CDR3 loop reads CASSFGGPETQYF. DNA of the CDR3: TGTGCCAGCAGCTTCGGCGGGCCGGAGACCCAGTACTTC.

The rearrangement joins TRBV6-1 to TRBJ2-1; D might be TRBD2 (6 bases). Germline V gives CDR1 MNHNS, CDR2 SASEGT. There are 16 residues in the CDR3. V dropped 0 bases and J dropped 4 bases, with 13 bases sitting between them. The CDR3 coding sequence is TGTGCCAGCAGTGAAGCTTTGGCGGGGAATTACAATGAGCAGTTCTTC. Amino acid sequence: CASSEALAGNYNEQFF.

For the CDR3, the DNA is TGTGCCAGCAGCTTAGATCCAGGGAACACTGAAGCTTTCTTT. Encoded protein: CASSLDPGNTEAFF. This chain joins TRBV11-2 and TRBJ1-1; unclear D gene. This CDR3 contains 14 residues. The germline V and J ends were trimmed by 0 bases and 1 base, with 6 bases remaining between them. Germline-derived CDR1 and CDR2 are SGHAT and FQNNGV.

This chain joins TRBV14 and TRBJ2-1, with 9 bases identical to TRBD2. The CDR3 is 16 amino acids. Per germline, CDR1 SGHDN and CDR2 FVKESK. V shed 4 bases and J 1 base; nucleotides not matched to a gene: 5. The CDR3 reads CASSLMTSGSYNEQFF. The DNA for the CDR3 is TGTGCCAGCAGCCTAATGACTAGCGGATCCTACAATGAGCAGTTCTTC.

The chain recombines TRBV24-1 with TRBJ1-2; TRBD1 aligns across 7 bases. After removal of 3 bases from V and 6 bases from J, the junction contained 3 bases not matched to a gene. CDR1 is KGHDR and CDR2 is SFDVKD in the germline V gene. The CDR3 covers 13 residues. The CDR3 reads CATSDGTVHGYTF. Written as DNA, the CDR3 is TGTGCCACCAGTGATGGGACAGTCCATGGCTACACCTTC.

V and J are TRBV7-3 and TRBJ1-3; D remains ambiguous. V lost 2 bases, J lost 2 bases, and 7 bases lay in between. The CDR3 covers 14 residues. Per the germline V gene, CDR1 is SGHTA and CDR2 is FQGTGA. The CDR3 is CASSLAGAGNTIYF. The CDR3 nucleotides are TGTGCCAGCAGCTTAGCCGGGGCTGGAAACACCATATATTTT.

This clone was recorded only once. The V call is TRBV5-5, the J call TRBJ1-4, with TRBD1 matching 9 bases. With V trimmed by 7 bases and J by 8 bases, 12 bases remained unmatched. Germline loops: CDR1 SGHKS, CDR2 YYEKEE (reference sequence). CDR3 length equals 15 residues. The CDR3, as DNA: TGTGCCAGCCGAAAATCCGGGACAGGGAGCGAAAAACTGTTTTTT. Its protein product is CASRKSGTGSEKLFF.

The CDR3 DNA reads TGTGCCAGCAGCGTCCGGGACAGGGGGACAGATACGCAGTATTTT. It codes for CASSVRDRGTDTQYF. This sequence joins TRBV9 and TRBJ2-3; 11 bases fit TRBD1. The CDR3 runs 15 residues. Germline loops: CDR1 SGDLS, CDR2 YYNGEE. Trimming cost V 2 bases and J 3 bases; bases outside gene matches: 2.